The 17 T cell receptor beta chains below come from one sample, sequenced in a study of T cell changes during pregnancy in multiple sclerosis. Clones were sequenced by immunoSEQ multiplex PCR, and TCRdb holds only the in-frame ones, with some missing. The data show more than 90,000 clones, 75% to 95% seen once. Sequencing used peripheral blood, obtained in the second trimester of pregnancy. These TCRs come from a female donor with multiple sclerosis, enrolled in a pregnancy study.

This chain uses TRBV6-5 with TRBJ2-7; D is perhaps TRBD1 (6 bases). V gave up 5 bases and J gave up 3 bases, with 17 bases separating them. The CDR3 runs 15 residues. Per the germline V gene, CDR1 is MNHEY and CDR2 is SVGAGI. The CDR3 sequence: CASSRDTNILYEQYF. The CDR3 nucleotides read TGTGCCAGCAGTCGGGACACAAACATCCTCTACGAGCAGTACTTC.

The J gene is TRBJ2-7, the V gene TRBV27; D might be TRBD1 (5 bases). From germline, CDR1 is MNHEY and CDR2 SMNVEV (reference sequence). The CDR3 sequence is 14 residues long. Trimming took off 4 bases at V and 2 bases at J, with 12 bases between the two ends. CDR3: CASSSSTGPYEQYF. DNA for the CDR3: TGTGCCAGCAGTTCATCAACAGGACCCTACGAGCAGTACTTC.

The chain is built from TRBV6-5 and TRBJ2-5; 8 bases match TRBD2. From germline, CDR1 is MNHEY and CDR2 SVGAGI. V was pared by 4 bases and J by 9 bases, with 10 bases of the junction left unmatched. This CDR3 is 14 amino acids long. The CDR3 DNA is TGTGCCAGCAGTTCGATTAATCCGGGGGGGGCCCAGTACTTC. Amino acids: CASSSINPGGAQYF.

The rearrangement joins TRBV2 to TRBJ2-1; weak D call: TRBD1 (5 bases). V lost 3 bases and J lost 10, with 19 bases in between. The V gene's germline CDR1 is SNHLY and CDR2 FYNNEI. The CDR3 has 15 amino acids. DNA for the CDR3: TGTGCCAGCAGTGATAGGGGTGCCCCAACGAGGGAGCAGTTCTTC. It specifies CASSDRGAPTREQFF.

This chain connects TRBV30 to TRBJ1-2; 8 bases fit TRBD1. The CDR3 is 10 residues long. Per the germline V gene, CDR1 is GTSNPN and CDR2 is SVGIG (reference sequence). The trim removed 5 bases at V and 8 bases at J, leaving 1 base unmatched. The CDR3 sequence: CAWGQGGYTF. As DNA, the CDR3 is TGTGCCTGGGGACAGGGAGGCTACACCTTC.

This clone appeared a single time. V is TRBV15 and J is TRBJ2-5, with 7 bases lining up with TRBD2. CDR3 length: 18 amino acids. J lost 0 bases, V lost 1 base, and 11 bases had no gene match. Germline values: CDR1 LNHNV, CDR2 YYDKDF (reference sequence). In DNA, the CDR3 is TGTGCCACCAGCAGAGGGGGGAGGGCTAGCGGATACCAAGAGACCCAGTACTTC. Protein: CATSRGGRASGYQETQYF. The variable domain in full, completed from reference TRBV15 and TRBJ2-5, reads DAMVIQNPRYQVTQFGKPVTLSCSQTLNHNVMYWYQQKSSQAPKLLFHYYDKDFNNEADTPDNFQSRRPNTSFCFLDIRSPGLGDTAMYLCATSRGGRASGYQETQYFGPGTRLLVL.

The V and J genes are TRBV14 and TRBJ1-1, with TRBD1 identical over 9 bases. Germline assignment: CDR1 SGHDN and CDR2 FVKESK. The CDR3 extends over 17 amino acids. V lost 4 bases to trimming and J lost 4 bases; unmatched junction nucleotides: 13. The DNA for the CDR3 is TGTGCCAGCAGCCCCCCGGGACAGGGATTTAGGGTCACTGAAGCTTTCTTT. It encodes CASSPPGQGFRVTEAFF.

CDR3: CASSGQQGGTHNEQFF. For the CDR3, the DNA is TGTGCCAGCAGTGGACAACAGGGAGGGACACACAATGAGCAGTTCTTC. V is TRBV6-1 and J is TRBJ2-1, with D possibly being TRBD2 (7 bases). V lost 4 bases and J 5 bases, leaving 18 bases between the germline ends. CDR3 length: 16 residues. CDR1 is MNHNS and CDR2 is SASEGT in the germline V gene.

J is TRBJ2-7 and V is TRBV27; D is undetermined. The germline V gene encodes CDR1 MNHEY and CDR2 SMNVEV (reference sequence). The CDR3 runs 13 residues. Trimming stripped 5 bases from V and 5 bases from J, with 13 bases between. CDR3 nucleotide sequence: TGTGCCAGCAGTCTACGGGTTACCCACGAGCAGTACTTC. Translation: CASSLRVTHEQYF.

The chain is built from TRBV9 and TRBJ2-1, with D possibly matching TRBD2 (6 bases). CDR3 length: 18 amino acids. The V end was cut by 0 bases, the J end by 4 bases, with 20 bases between. The V gene's germline CDR1 is SGDLS and CDR2 YYNGEE. In DNA, the CDR3 is TGTGCCAGCAGCGTAGGGGTGGCGGGGCCTCAGTTATACAATGAGCAGTTCTTC. The encoded protein is CASSVGVAGPQLYNEQFF.

The V and J genes are TRBV19 and TRBJ2-7, with a tentative D call TRBD2 (6 bases). V was cut by 3 bases and J by 3 bases, with 12 bases left in between. There are 14 residues in the CDR3. The germline gives CDR1 LNHDA, CDR2 SQIVND (reference sequence). CDR3 coding DNA: TGTGCCAGTAGTATGGGGGGACGCTTCTACGAGCAGTACTTC. This codes for CASSMGGRFYEQYF.

The rearrangement links TRBV12-5 to TRBJ1-1, with TRBD1 matching over 10 bases. The length of the CDR3 is 14 residues. The junction had 1 base not matched to a gene; V was cut back by 1 base and J by 5 bases. The V gene's germline CDR1 is LGHNT and CDR2 FRNRAP. The CDR3 spells CASGLGTGGTEAFF. The CDR3 DNA reads TGTGCTAGTGGTTTGGGGACAGGGGGGACTGAAGCTTTCTTT.

The chain recombines TRBV5-1 with TRBJ1-1, with TRBD1 identical over 8 bases. Germline trimming cut 3 bases from V and 1 base from J; bases unmatched to any gene: 5. This CDR3 region has 15 residues. Germline-derived CDR1 and CDR2 are SGHRS and YFSETQ. The CDR3 DNA reads TGCGCCAGCAGCTACGACAGGGGTGGGAACACTGAAGCTTTCTTT. Translating it yields CASSYDRGGNTEAFF.

The V gene is TRBV5-1, the J gene TRBJ1-1; D remains ambiguous. Germline V gene lookup returns CDR1 SGHRS and CDR2 YFSETQ. Trimming took 4 bases from V and 0 from J, leaving 7 bases between them. This CDR3 comprises 13 residues. The CDR3 is CASSLFMNTEAFF. The CDR3 nucleotides read TGCGCCAGCAGCCTATTTATGAACACTGAAGCTTTCTTT.

The sample holds one count of this clone. The chain carries TRBV27 and TRBJ2-5, with 10 bases that match TRBD2. The ends lost 10 bases at V and 1 base at J; junction bases unmatched: 6. This CDR3 has 14 amino acids. The germline CDR1 and CDR2 sequences are MNHEY and SMNVEV (reference sequence). The CDR3 DNA follows: TGTGCCACGAGGCTAGCGGGGGTCCAAGAGACCCAGTACTTC. Encoded protein: CATRLAGVQETQYF.

The chain joins TRBV18 to TRBJ2-1, with 7 bases that match TRBD2. The trim removed 1 base at V and 5 bases at J, leaving 5 bases unmatched. The CDR3 contains 15 residues. Germline CDR1 and CDR2: KGHSH and LQKENI. CDR3 loop: CASSPLLAVDNEQFF. CDR3 DNA: TGTGCCAGCTCACCACTCCTAGCGGTCGACAATGAGCAGTTCTTC.

The V and J genes are TRBV11-1 and TRBJ2-3, with 8 bases aligning to TRBD2. Looked up from germline, CDR1 is SGHAT and CDR2 is FQDESV (reference sequence). J gave up 2 bases and V 5 bases, and 9 bases lay outside the gene matches. This CDR3 has 16 residues. The CDR3 spells CASSRAGGPLTDTQYF. Here the CDR3 DNA reads TGTGCCAGCAGCCGGGCGGGGGGCCCCCTCACAGATACGCAGTATTTT.